This T cell receptor beta chain was captured by sequencing in a study of blood T cells in healthy people across ages. Together with a sample-barcoded 5' primer, a J-beta primer mix was included in a second PCR lasting about 6 to 11 cycles. TCRdb used MiXCR to reprocess the 5' RACE reads, holding one entry per CDR3 protein. The sample yields about 930,000 distinct CDR3 sequences, 25% to 30% seen once. The CDR3 totals 16 residues. Germline V gene lookup returns CDR1 SGHRS and CDR2 YFSETQ. V shed 4 bases, J shed 5 bases, and the junction held 10 bases outside the gene matches. Separately, the same data were catalogued under a study of T cells of mothers and their children.

Sequencing input: blood. The chain joins TRBV5-1 to TRBJ2-1, with TRBD2 matching 9 bases. This clonotype was sampled from a woman in her forties in good health. CDR3 region: CASSPTTGLADNEQFF. The CDR3 DNA follows: TGCGCCAGCAGCCCGACTACGGGACTAGCTGACAATGAGCAGTTCTTC.